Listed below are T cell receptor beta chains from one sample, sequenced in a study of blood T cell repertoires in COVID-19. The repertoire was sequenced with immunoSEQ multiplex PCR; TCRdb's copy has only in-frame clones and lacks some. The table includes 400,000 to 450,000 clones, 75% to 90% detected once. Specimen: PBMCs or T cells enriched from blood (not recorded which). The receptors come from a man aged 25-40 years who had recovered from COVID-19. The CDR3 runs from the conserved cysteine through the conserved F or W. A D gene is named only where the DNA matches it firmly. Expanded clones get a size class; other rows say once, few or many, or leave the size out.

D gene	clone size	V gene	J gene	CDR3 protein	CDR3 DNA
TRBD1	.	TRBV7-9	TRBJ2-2	CASSGQGPTQNTGELFF	TGTGCCAGCAGCGGACAGGGCCCAACTCAGAACACCGGGGAGCTGTTTTTT
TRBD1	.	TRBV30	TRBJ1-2	CARGTGDWGYTF	TGTGCCCGCGGGACAGGGGATTGGGGCTACACCTTC
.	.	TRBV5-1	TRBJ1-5	CASSEGGNNQPQHF	TGCGCCAGCAGTGAAGGGGGAAACAATCAGCCCCAGCATTTT
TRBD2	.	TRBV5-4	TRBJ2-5	CASSPVTSGGPEAQYF	TGTGCCAGCAGCCCGGTTACTAGCGGGGGGCCGGAGGCCCAGTACTTC
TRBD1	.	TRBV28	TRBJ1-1	CAINSRGLNTEAFF	TGTGCCATTAACTCCAGGGGGTTGAACACTGAAGCTTTCTTT
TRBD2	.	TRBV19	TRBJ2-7	CASSIKRERERRSYEQYF	TGTGCCAGTAGTATTAAGAGGGAGCGGGAACGGAGATCCTACGAGCAGTACTTC
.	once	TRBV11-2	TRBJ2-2	CASSLFGMTNTGELFF	TGTGCCAGCAGCTTATTCGGGATGACGAACACCGGGGAGCTGTTTTTT
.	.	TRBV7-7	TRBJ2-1	CASSLGDLRDEQFF	TGTGCTAGCAGCTTGGGGGACTTACGTGATGAGCAGTTCTTC
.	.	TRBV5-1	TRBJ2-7	CASSLAGSGVTYEQYF	TGCGCCAGCAGCTTAGCAGGGTCAGGGGTGACCTACGAGCAGTACTTC
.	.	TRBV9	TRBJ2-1	CASSVGAGGNNEQFF	TGTGCCAGCAGCGTAGGGGCAGGGGGGAACAATGAGCAGTTCTTC
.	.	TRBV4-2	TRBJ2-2	CASSQTGANTGELFF	TGTGCCAGCAGCCAAACGGGAGCTAACACCGGGGAGCTGTTTTTT
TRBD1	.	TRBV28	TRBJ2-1	CASTHRGLVNEQFF	TGTGCCAGCACTCACAGGGGGTTGGTCAATGAGCAGTTCTTC